One sample yielded the 26 T cell receptor beta chains listed below, sequenced in a study of OX40 agonist ivuxolimab in advanced cancers. TCRdb keeps only in-frame clones here, not all; method: immunoSEQ multiplex PCR. The sample has 50,000 to 65,000 clones, around 80% seen once. The sequencing here drew on CD4+ or CD8+ T cells sorted from blood, taken in a trial of the OX40 agonist ivuxolimab. The receptor source for this set is an adult with an advanced solid tumor such as melanoma, head and neck, liver or kidney cancer.

The CDR3 nucleotides are TGTGCCAGCAGCTTGTCCGGGACAGGGAAGTATTTT. As protein: CASSLSGTGKYF. V usage is TRBV5-5 and J usage is TRBJ2-3, with TRBD1 identical over 9 bases. The CDR3 covers 12 residues. The germline V gene has CDR1 SGHKS and CDR2 YYEKEE (reference sequence). The V segment lost 1 base and the J segment 13 bases; nucleotides outside the gene matches: 4.

The chain couples TRBV2 to TRBJ2-7; D may match TRBD1 or TRBD2 (5 bases each). The CDR3 runs 12 residues. Germline V gene sequence: CDR1 SNHLY, CDR2 FYNNEI. Trimming left V 8 bases short and J 11 bases short, with 19 bases between. CDR3: CASRSTGDPEYF. The CDR3, as DNA: TGTGCCAGCCGTTCAACCGGGGACCCGGAGTACTTC. Combining the CDR3 with reference TRBV2 and TRBJ2-7 gives the whole variable domain EPEVTQTPSHQVTQMGQEVILRCVPISNHLYFYWYRQILGQKVEFLVSFYNNEISEKSEIFDDQFSVERPDGSNFTLKIRSTKLEDSAMYFCASRSTGDPEYFGPGTRLTVT.

This chain links TRBV7-9 with TRBJ2-1, with 8 bases lining up with TRBD1. CDR1 SEHNR and CDR2 FQNEAQ come from the germline V gene (reference sequence). Unmatched junction bases numbered 8, after V lost 2 bases and J lost 8 bases. This CDR3 is 15 amino acids long. CDR3 in amino acids: CASSLPGQALDEQFF. CDR3 DNA: TGTGCCAGCAGCTTACCGGGACAGGCTTTGGATGAGCAGTTCTTC.

This chain joins TRBV5-4 and TRBJ1-6; a possible D gene is TRBD1 (6 bases). The V and J ends lost 2 bases and 7 bases respectively, with 13 bases between them. The germline gives CDR1 SGHNT, CDR2 YYREEE (reference sequence). The CDR3 length is 15 residues. The CDR3 bases are TGTGCCAGCAGCTTCATACAGGGAGACAATTCACCCCTCCACTTT. Translating it yields CASSFIQGDNSPLHF. Looking up the rest from reference TRBV5-4 and TRBJ1-6 gives the full variable domain: ETGVTQSPTHLIKTRGQQVTLRCSSQSGHNTVSWYQQALGQGPQFIFQYYREEENGRGNFPPRFSGLQFPNYSSELNVNALELDDSALYLCASSFIQGDNSPLHFGNGTRLTVT.

The chain uses TRBV14 and TRBJ1-3; tentative D call: TRBD1 (5 bases). Germline CDR1 SGHDN, CDR2 FVKESK. This CDR3 comprises 16 residues. Trimming cost V 2 bases and J 3 bases, with 14 bases left between them. The CDR3, as DNA: TGTGCCAGCAGCCAAAAAGTAGGAGGGGTTGGAAACACCATATATTTT. It translates to CASSQKVGGVGNTIYF.

This chain uses TRBV27 with TRBJ2-1; 12 positions agree with TRBD2. The CDR3 sequence is 17 residues long. The J segment lost 1 base and the V segment lost 2 bases, leaving 3 bases of the junction unmatched. Germline CDR1 and CDR2: MNHEY and SMNVEV (reference sequence). DNA of the CDR3: TGTGCCAGCAGTTTAGAACTAGCGGGGGGATCCTACAATGAGCAGTTCTTC. Protein sequence: CASSLELAGGSYNEQFF.

The chain employs TRBV6-5 and TRBJ2-3; 7 bases fit TRBD2. The germline gives CDR1 MNHEY, CDR2 SVGAGI. This CDR3 comprises 15 residues. Losses at the gene ends were 7 bases for V and 2 bases for J; bases not matched to a gene: 9. The CDR3 DNA is TGTGCCAGCACCCCACGCGCGGGGGACACAGATACGCAGTATTTT. Its protein product is CASTPRAGDTDTQYF.

The V call is TRBV11-2, the J call TRBJ2-6; TRBD1 might be the D (6 bases). Trimming left V 0 bases short and J 0 bases short, with 15 bases between. The CDR3 has 19 residues. Germline V CDR1 and CDR2: SGHAT, FQNNGV. The CDR3 sequence: CASSLDPPGVLSGANVLTF. CDR3 nucleotide sequence: TGTGCCAGCAGCTTAGATCCCCCAGGGGTCCTCTCTGGGGCCAACGTCCTGACTTTC.

This chain links TRBV2 with TRBJ1-4, with 7 positions matching TRBD1. The CDR3 extends over 14 amino acids. V trimming: 5 bases; J trimming: 4 bases; junction bases outside the gene matches: 4. Germline V gives CDR1 SNHLY, CDR2 FYNNEI. DNA of the CDR3: TGTGCCAGCAGTCGACAGGGAGTTAATGAAAAACTGTTTTTT. Translation gives CASSRQGVNEKLFF.

The CDR3 loop reads CASSPPLGDLYGYTF. In nucleotides, the CDR3 is TGTGCCAGCTCACCACCTCTCGGGGACCTATATGGCTACACCTTC. The chain couples TRBV18 to TRBJ1-2, with D tentatively TRBD1 (5 bases). Germline V CDR1 and CDR2: KGHSH, LQKENI. Trimming took off 0 bases at V and 5 bases at J, with 13 bases between the two ends. The CDR3 is 15 amino acids.

This chain connects TRBV29-1 to TRBJ2-7, with D possibly matching TRBD2 (5 bases). The V end was cut by 4 bases, the J end by 4 bases, with 20 bases between. The CDR3 is 15 amino acids. Germline V gives CDR1 SQVTM, CDR2 ANQGSEA. As DNA, the CDR3 is TGCAGCGTTGTTGATTTGGGAGCGACGGCTTACGAGCAGTACTTC. Protein product: CSVVDLGATAYEQYF.

This clone is a singleton in its sample. The gene calls are TRBV28 and TRBJ2-2; D might be TRBD2 (5 bases). This CDR3 is built from 15 residues. Germline CDR1 and CDR2: MDHEN and SYDVKM. Trimming removed 3 bases from V and 0 bases from J, with 8 bases in between. DNA of the CDR3: TGTGCCAGCAGTTTGGGTAGCGCGAACACCGGGGAGCTGTTTTTT. Protein: CASSLGSANTGELFF.

The chain carries TRBV4-3 and TRBJ1-2; D gene uncertain. From germline, CDR1 is LGHNA and CDR2 YSLEER. V was cut by 3 bases and J by 8 bases, with 13 bases left in between. The CDR3 contains 13 residues. The CDR3 protein is CASSQPHQSGYTF. DNA of the CDR3: TGCGCCAGCAGCCAGCCCCACCAGAGCGGCTACACCTTC.

The gene calls are TRBV18 and TRBJ2-2; 8 nucleotides match TRBD1. The CDR3 is 15 residues long. With 7 bases clipped from V and 0 bases from J, the junction kept 4 bases outside the gene matches. Germline CDR1 reads KGHSH; CDR2 reads LQKENI. DNA for the CDR3: TGTGCCAGCTTCATGACAGGGGCGAACACCGGGGAGCTGTTTTTT. Its translation is CASFMTGANTGELFF.

This sequence joins TRBV5-6 and TRBJ1-5, with D uncertain. The CDR3 totals 14 residues. V was cut by 4 bases and J by 2 bases, with 10 bases left in between. Germline lookup yields CDR1 SGHDT and CDR2 YYEEEE. CDR3 sequence: CASSNMWGNQPQHF. In DNA form, the CDR3 reads TGTGCCAGCAGCAACATGTGGGGCAATCAGCCCCAGCATTTT.

V and J are TRBV6-1 and TRBJ1-2; no clear D. The V gene lost 6 bases and the J gene lost 1 base, with 9 bases spanning the gap. The CDR3 covers 13 residues. CDR1 is MNHNS and CDR2 is SASEGT in the germline V gene. The CDR3 coding sequence is TGTGCCAGCAGAGCGGGTAATAACTATGGCTACACCTTC. This sequence encodes CASRAGNNYGYTF.

The CDR3 nucleotides read TGTGCCAGCAGCGTAGGGAGAGGGGGGCAGGACTATGGCTACACCTTC. Translating gives CASSVGRGGQDYGYTF. The rearrangement uses TRBV9 and TRBJ1-2; TRBD1 is a possible D gene (6 bases). The CDR3 contains 16 residues. Deletions cut 0 bases from V and 3 bases from J, with 15 bases between. CDR1 is SGDLS and CDR2 is YYNGEE in the germline V gene.

The sample holds a few counts of this clone. The chain has TRBV7-2 and TRBJ1-6, with D uncertain. V dropped 5 bases and J dropped 10 bases, with 18 bases sitting between them. The V gene's germline CDR1 is SGHTA and CDR2 FQGNSA. CDR3 length: 15 amino acids. The CDR3 coding sequence is TGTGCCAGCAGCCCTGTGAGAGGGCGCGGCTCACCCCTCCACTTT. Its protein is CASSPVRGRGSPLHF. The full variable domain, with the rest looked up from reference TRBV7-2 and TRBJ1-6, is GAGVSQSPSNKVTEKGKDVELRCDPISGHTALYWYRQSLGQGLEFLIYFQGNSAPDKSGLPSDRFSAERTGGSVSTLTIQRTQQEDSAVYLCASSPVRGRGSPLHFGNGTRLTVT.

In this sample, this clone turned up many times. This chain uses TRBV30 with TRBJ1-6; D call uncertain. Trimming pared 2 bases from V and 0 bases from J, leaving 2 bases between. Germline V gives CDR1 GTSNPN, CDR2 SVGIG (reference sequence). The CDR3 covers 13 residues. Here the CDR3 DNA reads TGTGCCTGGAGTCTCTCCTATAATTCACCCCTCCACTTT. Translating gives CAWSLSYNSPLHF.

The rearrangement links TRBV6-1 to TRBJ1-1, with D possibly TRBD1 on 6 matching bases. The germline V and J ends were trimmed by 3 bases and 0 bases, with 17 bases remaining between them. The CDR3 contains 17 residues. CDR1 is MNHNS, CDR2 SASEGT, per germline. The CDR3 sequence is CASSEGVDRIMNTEAFF. The CDR3 DNA reads TGTGCCAGCAGTGAGGGAGTAGACAGGATAATGAACACTGAAGCTTTCTTT.

This rearrangement joins TRBV10-2 to TRBJ2-7, with unresolved D. CDR1 and CDR2 (germline): WSHSY, SAAADI. The ends were cut back, 10 bases at V and 2 bases at J, with 12 bases in the middle. The CDR3 is 12 amino acids. CDR3 nucleotide sequence: TGCGCCACCCAACTAAGGGCCTACGAGCAGTACTTC. Amino acid sequence: CATQLRAYEQYF.

The V call is TRBV9, the J call TRBJ2-7; TRBD2 matches 7 bases. V trimming: 1 base; J trimming: 7 bases; junction bases outside the gene matches: 8. The V gene's germline CDR1 is SGDLS and CDR2 YYNGEE. The CDR3 extends over 14 amino acids. CDR3 protein: CASSVLAVDGEQYF. The CDR3 region has the DNA TGTGCCAGCAGCGTACTAGCGGTGGATGGAGAGCAGTACTTC. The variable domain in full, with the rest retrieved from reference TRBV9 and TRBJ2-7, is DSGVTQTPKHLITATGQRVTLRCSPRSGDLSVYWYQQSLDQGLQFLIQYYNGEERAKGNILERFSAQQFPDLHSELNLSSLELGDSALYFCASSVLAVDGEQYFGPGTRLTVT.

The chain carries TRBV27 and TRBJ2-7; 9 bases line up with TRBD1. Trimming at V came to 10 bases and at J to 2 bases, leaving 6 bases not matched to a gene. The CDR3 is 13 amino acids. Germline CDR1 is MNHEY and CDR2 is SMNVEV (reference sequence). CDR3 amino acids: CATQDRGPYEQYF. For the CDR3, the DNA is TGTGCCACCCAGGACAGGGGTCCCTACGAGCAGTACTTC.

The chain's CDR3 is CASSFSQANYGYTF. Here the CDR3 DNA reads TGTGCCAGCAGCTTTAGTCAAGCCAACTATGGCTACACCTTC. The rearrangement uses TRBV11-2 and TRBJ1-2; D not resolved. V lost 3 bases and J 2 bases, leaving 10 bases between the germline ends. Germline V CDR1 and CDR2: SGHAT, FQNNGV. The CDR3 loop spans 14 amino acids.

The chain combines TRBV6-1 with TRBJ1-2; D not certain. Germline assignment: CDR1 MNHNS and CDR2 SASEGT. With 7 bases removed from V and 4 bases from J, the gap between germline ends came to 4 bases. The CDR3 sequence is 10 residues long. CDR3 sequence (DNA): TGTGCCAGCATTGGCTATGGCTACACCTTC. Its translation: CASIGYGYTF.

This chain uses TRBV6-1 with TRBJ1-2; D gene uncertain. V was shortened by 3 bases and J by 8 bases, with 19 bases between the two germline ends. Germline CDR1 is MNHNS and CDR2 is SASEGT. The CDR3 extends over 15 amino acids. CDR3 loop: CASSEEADPLRGYTF. The DNA for the CDR3 is TGTGCCAGCAGTGAGGAGGCAGATCCCTTGCGAGGCTACACCTTC.